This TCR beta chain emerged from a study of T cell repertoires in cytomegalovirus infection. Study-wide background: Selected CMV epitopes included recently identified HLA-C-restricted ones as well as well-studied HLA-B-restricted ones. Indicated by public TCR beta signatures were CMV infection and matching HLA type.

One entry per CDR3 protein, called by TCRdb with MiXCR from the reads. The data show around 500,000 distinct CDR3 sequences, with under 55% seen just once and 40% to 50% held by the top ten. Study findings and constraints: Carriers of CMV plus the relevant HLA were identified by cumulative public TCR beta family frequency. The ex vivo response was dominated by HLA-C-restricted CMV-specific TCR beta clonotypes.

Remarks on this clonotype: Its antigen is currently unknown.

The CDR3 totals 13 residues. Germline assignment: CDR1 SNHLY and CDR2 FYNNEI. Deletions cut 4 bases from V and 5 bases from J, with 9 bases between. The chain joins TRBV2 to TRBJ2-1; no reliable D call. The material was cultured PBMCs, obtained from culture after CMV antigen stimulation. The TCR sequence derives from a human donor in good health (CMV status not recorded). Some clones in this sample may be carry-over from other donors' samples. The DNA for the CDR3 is TGTGCCAGCAGTGTTGCGGCTAACAATGAGCAGTTCTTC. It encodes CASSVAANNEQFF. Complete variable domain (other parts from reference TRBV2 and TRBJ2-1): EPEVTQTPSHQVTQMGQEVILRCVPISNHLYFYWYRQILGQKVEFLVSFYNNEISEKSEIFDDQFSVERPDGSNFTLKIRSTKLEDSAMYFCASSVAANNEQFFGPGTRLTVL.